The 8 T cell receptor beta chains below were found in one sample sequenced in a study of Graves' ophthalmopathy and Graves' hyperthyroidism. The TCR beta CDR3 regions underwent amplification from RNA transcripts. First-round RT-PCR used HTBI primers; second-round multiplex PCR followed. TCRdb redid the calling of the multiplex PCR reads with MiXCR, one entry per CDR3 protein. The data hold 660,000 or so distinct CDR3 sequences, with approximately 39% observed a single time. Input material: peripheral blood. These receptors originate from an adult man with Graves' ophthalmopathy.

The V gene is TRBV6-6, the J gene TRBJ1-5; 9 bases map to TRBD1. Germline V gene data show CDR1 as MNHNY and CDR2 as SVGAGI (reference sequence). Germline trimming cut 0 bases from V and 4 bases from J; bases unmatched to any gene: 4. The length of the CDR3 is 16 residues. For the CDR3, the DNA is TGTGCCAGCAGTTACTCGAGGGACAGGGCGAATCAGCCCCAGCATTTT. It is translated as CASSYSRDRANQPQHF.

Details on this clonotype: This sequence may be a read error, since a much larger clone differs from it by one base. This chain links TRBV12-3 or TRBV12-4 with TRBJ1-2, with a tentative D call TRBD1 (6 bases). The CDR3 spans 14 residues. V lost 3 bases, J lost 7 bases, and 15 bases lay in between. The CDR3 here is CASSFGRTAAGYTF. In DNA form, the CDR3 reads TGTGCCAGCAGTTTTGGGCGGACAGCTGCTGGCTACACCTTC.

J is TRBJ2-5 and V is TRBV20-1, with D possibly matching TRBD2 (6 bases). With 1 base removed from V and 4 bases from J, the gap between germline ends came to 13 bases. The germline V gene has CDR1 DFQATT and CDR2 SNEGSKA (reference sequence). This CDR3 is 14 amino acids long. The CDR3 reads CSARAGGGPETQYF. DNA for the CDR3: TGCAGTGCTAGAGCCGGGGGAGGCCCAGAGACCCAGTACTTC.

In its sample, this clonotype was seen a few times. V is TRBV20-1 and J is TRBJ1-4; 7 bases fit TRBD1. Germline-derived CDR1 and CDR2 are DFQATT and SNEGSKA (reference sequence). V shed 0 bases and J 4 bases; nucleotides not matched to a gene: 14. The CDR3 extends over 18 amino acids. The CDR3 DNA sequence: TGCAGTGCTAGAGATATAGAGGGGGCGAGTGGGGATAATGAAAAACTGTTTTTT. Amino acid sequence: CSARDIEGASGDNEKLFF.

This clonotype was observed once. The rearrangement uses TRBV10-3 and TRBJ2-7; D gene unclear. The CDR3 is made up of 13 amino acids. Trimming cost V 3 bases and J 5 bases, with 11 bases left between them. The germline gives CDR1 ENHRY, CDR2 SYGVKD. The CDR3 DNA reads TGTGCCATCAGTGAAAGAGCAGGTAACGAGCAGTACTTC. This gives the protein CAISERAGNEQYF.

This clonotype has at least ten counts. The J gene is TRBJ1-6, the V gene TRBV20-1, with TRBD1 as a possible D gene (6 bases). The CDR3 extends over 15 amino acids. V lost 3 bases and J lost 10, with 19 bases in between. The germline V gene has CDR1 DFQATT and CDR2 SNEGSKA (reference sequence). Written as DNA, the CDR3 is TGCAGTGCTAGTTACTACAGGGAAAAGAAATCACCCCTCCACTTT. Translated, it gives CSASYYREKKSPLHF.

This clonotype was seen repeatedly, ten times or more. This chain connects TRBV7-2 to TRBJ1-1; 7 nucleotides align to TRBD1. There are 16 residues in the CDR3. The trim removed 0 bases at V and 4 bases at J, leaving 8 bases unmatched. Looked up from germline, CDR1 is SGHTA and CDR2 is FQGNSA. The CDR3 sequence: CASSLANRGGSTEAFF. The CDR3 region has the DNA TGTGCCAGCAGCTTAGCTAACAGGGGCGGGAGCACTGAAGCTTTCTTT.

The chain links TRBV29-1 to TRBJ2-5, with D uncertain. This CDR3 is built from 12 residues. Per germline, CDR1 SQVTM and CDR2 ANQGSEA. V lost 8 bases, J lost 2 bases, and 12 bases lay in between. DNA for the CDR3: TGCAGCTTATTTTGGAGTCAAGAGACCCAGTACTTC. This codes for CSLFWSQETQYF.